This T cell receptor (beta chain) was documented in a study of beta chain features in type 1 diabetes. As for the study in general: The study examined about 110,000,000 sorted cells across all samples. General observations from the study: Across all four CD4+ subsets, people with type 1 diabetes showed modestly shorter TCRB CDR3s.

Investigators reverse transcribed all isolated RNA, so they sequenced expressed TCRB transcripts. The protocol was immunoSEQ multiplex PCR, while the TCRdb copy is restricted to in-frame clones and leaves out a portion. This sample has 40,000 to 65,000 clones, with about 60% found just once. For this clone: Antigen: not known.

Averaging about 116 mL, one heparinised blood draw came from each individual donor. Germline loops: CDR1 SGHRS, CDR2 YFSETQ. V was shortened by 3 bases and J by 5 bases, with 22 bases between the two germline ends. CDR3 length equals 17 residues. The genes are TRBV5-1 and TRBJ2-3; D may be TRBD1 (5 bases). Source material: stem cell memory CD4+ T cells from blood. This clonotype was obtained from a woman aged 25-40 years with type 1 diabetes. CDR3 in amino acids: CASSYPRQGDTIDTQYF. CDR3 in DNA: TGCGCCAGCAGCTACCCCCGGCAGGGCGACACCATAGATACGCAGTATTTT.